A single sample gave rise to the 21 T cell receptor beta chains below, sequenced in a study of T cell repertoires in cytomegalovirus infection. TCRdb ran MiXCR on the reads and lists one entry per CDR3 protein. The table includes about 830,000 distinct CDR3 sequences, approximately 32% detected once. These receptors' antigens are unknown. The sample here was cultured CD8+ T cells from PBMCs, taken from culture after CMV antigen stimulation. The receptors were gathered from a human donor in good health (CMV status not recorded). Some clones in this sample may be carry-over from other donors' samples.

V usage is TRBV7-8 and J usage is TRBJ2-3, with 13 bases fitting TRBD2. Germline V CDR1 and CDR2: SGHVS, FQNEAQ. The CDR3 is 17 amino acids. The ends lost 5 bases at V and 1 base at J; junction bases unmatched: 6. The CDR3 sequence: CASSTSTSGGRTDTQYF. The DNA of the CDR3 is TGTGCCAGCAGCACATCGACTAGCGGGGGGCGCACAGATACGCAGTATTTT.

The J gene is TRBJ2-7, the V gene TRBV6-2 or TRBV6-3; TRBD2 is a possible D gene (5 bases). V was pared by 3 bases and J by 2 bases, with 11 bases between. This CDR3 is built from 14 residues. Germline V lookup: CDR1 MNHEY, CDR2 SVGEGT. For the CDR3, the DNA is TGTGCCAGCAGTTATACGGGGAGAGCCTACGAGCAGTACGTC. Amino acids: CASSYTGRAYEQYV.

This chain's CDR3 is CASGRSRKRQYF. In nucleotides, the CDR3 is TGTGCCAGCGGCCGCTCACGGAAAAGGCAGTACTTC. V gene TRBV12-3 or TRBV12-4 combines with J gene TRBJ2-7; D is unresolved. This CDR3 has 12 residues. Trimming pared 8 bases from V and 9 bases from J, leaving 17 bases between.

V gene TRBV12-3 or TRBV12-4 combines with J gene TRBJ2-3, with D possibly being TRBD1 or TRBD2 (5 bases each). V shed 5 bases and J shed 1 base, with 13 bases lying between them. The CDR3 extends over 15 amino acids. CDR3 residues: CASSPRDGGTDTQYF. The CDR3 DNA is TGTGCCAGCAGTCCCAGGGACGGTGGCACAGATACGCAGTATTTT.

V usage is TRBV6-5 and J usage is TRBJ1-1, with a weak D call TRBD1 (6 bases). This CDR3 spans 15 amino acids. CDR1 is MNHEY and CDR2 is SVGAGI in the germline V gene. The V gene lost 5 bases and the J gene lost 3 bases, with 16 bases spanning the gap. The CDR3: CASSRQVGGDTEAFF. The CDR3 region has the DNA TGTGCCAGCAGTCGACAGGTTGGGGGTGACACTGAAGCTTTCTTT.

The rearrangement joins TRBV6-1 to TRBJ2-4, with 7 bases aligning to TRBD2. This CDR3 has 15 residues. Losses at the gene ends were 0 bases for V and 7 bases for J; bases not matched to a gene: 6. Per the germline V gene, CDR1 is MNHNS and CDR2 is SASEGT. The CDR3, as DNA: TGTGCCAGCAGTGAAGCAGGACTAGAGTGGAACATTCAGTACTTC. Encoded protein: CASSEAGLEWNIQYF.

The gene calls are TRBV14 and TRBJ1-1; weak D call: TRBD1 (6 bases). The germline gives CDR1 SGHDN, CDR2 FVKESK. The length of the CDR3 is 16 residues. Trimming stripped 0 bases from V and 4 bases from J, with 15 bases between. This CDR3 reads CASSQEKTGKGTEAFF. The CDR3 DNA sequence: TGTGCCAGCAGCCAAGAGAAAACAGGGAAGGGCACTGAAGCTTTCTTT.

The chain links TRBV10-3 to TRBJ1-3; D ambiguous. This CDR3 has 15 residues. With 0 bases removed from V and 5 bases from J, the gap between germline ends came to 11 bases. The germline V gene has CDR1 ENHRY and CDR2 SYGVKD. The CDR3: CAISESRTPRNTIYF. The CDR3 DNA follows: TGTGCCATCAGTGAGTCAAGGACGCCTAGAAACACCATATATTTT.

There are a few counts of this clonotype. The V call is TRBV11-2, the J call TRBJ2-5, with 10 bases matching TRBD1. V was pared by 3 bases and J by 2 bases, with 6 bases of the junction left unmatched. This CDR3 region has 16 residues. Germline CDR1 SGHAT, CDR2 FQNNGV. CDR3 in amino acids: CASSLGTGAIQETQYF. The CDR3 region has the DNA TGTGCCAGCAGCTTGGGGACAGGGGCCATTCAAGAGACCCAGTACTTC.

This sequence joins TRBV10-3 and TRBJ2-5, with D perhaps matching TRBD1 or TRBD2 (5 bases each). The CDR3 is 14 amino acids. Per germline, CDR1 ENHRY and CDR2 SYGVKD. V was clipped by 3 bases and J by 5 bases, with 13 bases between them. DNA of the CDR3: TGTGCCATCAGTGATGGAGGCAGGGAGGAGACCCAGTACTTC. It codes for CAISDGGREETQYF.

CDR3 bases: TGTGCCAGCAGCTTAGCAGGCTACTACGAGCAGTACGTC. It specifies CASSLAGYYEQYV. V gene TRBV7-6 combines with J gene TRBJ2-7; D gene ambiguous. The CDR3 is 13 residues long. Trimming stripped 0 bases from V and 3 bases from J, with 6 bases between. Germline loops: CDR1 SGHVS, CDR2 FNYEAQ.

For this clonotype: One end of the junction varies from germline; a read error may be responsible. DNA of the CDR3: TGTGCCAGCAGCTTGGAAGGGACAGGCTACGATGAGCAGTTCTTC. Protein product: CASSLEGTGYDEQFF. V is TRBV5-3 and J is TRBJ2-1; the match to TRBD1 covers 8 bases. TRBV5-3 is assigned to the ORF class and has an uncertain function. The CDR3 contains 15 residues.

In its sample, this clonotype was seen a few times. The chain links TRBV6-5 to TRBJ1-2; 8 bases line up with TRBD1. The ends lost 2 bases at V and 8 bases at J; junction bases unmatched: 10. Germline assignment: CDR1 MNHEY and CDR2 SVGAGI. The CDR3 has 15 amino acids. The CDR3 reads CASSYELGQGGGYTF. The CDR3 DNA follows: TGTGCCAGCAGTTACGAACTTGGACAGGGTGGCGGCTACACCTTC.

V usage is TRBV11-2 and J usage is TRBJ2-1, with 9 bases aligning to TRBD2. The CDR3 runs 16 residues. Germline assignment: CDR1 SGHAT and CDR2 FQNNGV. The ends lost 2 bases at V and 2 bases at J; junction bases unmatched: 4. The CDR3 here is CASSLWRGGAYNEQFF. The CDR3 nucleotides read TGTGCCAGCAGCTTATGGCGGGGGGGCGCCTACAATGAGCAGTTCTTC.

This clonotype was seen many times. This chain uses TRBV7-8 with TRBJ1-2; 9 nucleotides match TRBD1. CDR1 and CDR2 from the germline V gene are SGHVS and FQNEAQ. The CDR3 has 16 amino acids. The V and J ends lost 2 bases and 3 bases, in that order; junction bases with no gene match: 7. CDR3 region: CASSLRGDRADYGYTF. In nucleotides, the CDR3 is TGTGCCAGCAGCTTAAGGGGGGACAGGGCGGACTATGGCTACACCTTC.

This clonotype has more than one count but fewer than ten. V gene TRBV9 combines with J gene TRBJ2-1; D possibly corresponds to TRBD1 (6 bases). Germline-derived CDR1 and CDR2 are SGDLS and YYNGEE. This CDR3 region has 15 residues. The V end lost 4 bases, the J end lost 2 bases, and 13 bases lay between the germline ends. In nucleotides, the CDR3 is TGTGCCAGCAGCCGTTTGGGGACACCCTACAATGAGCAGTTCTTC. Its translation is CASSRLGTPYNEQFF.

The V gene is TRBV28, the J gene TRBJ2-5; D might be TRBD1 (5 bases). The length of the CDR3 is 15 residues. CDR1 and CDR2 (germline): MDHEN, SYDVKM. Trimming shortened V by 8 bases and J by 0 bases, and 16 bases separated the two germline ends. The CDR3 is CASHRQGGYQETQYF. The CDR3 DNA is TGTGCCAGCCATAGGCAGGGTGGGTACCAAGAGACCCAGTACTTC.

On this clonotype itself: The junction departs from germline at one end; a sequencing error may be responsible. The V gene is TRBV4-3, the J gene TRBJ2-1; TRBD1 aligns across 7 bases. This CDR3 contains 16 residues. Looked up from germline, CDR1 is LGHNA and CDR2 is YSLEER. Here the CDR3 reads CASGQVPTGLGNEQFF. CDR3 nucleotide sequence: TGCGCCAGCGGCCAAGTCCCGACAGGGCTTGGAAATGAGCAGTTCTTC.

DNA for the CDR3: TGTGCCAGCACCCCGAAGGTCAACTATGGCTACACCTTC. It translates to CASTPKVNYGYTF. The chain couples TRBV7-9 to TRBJ1-2; D gene unclear. V lost 7 bases and J 2 bases, leaving 11 bases between the germline ends. Looked up from germline, CDR1 is SEHNR and CDR2 is FQNEAQ (reference sequence). The length of the CDR3 is 13 residues. Looking up the rest from reference TRBV7-9 and TRBJ1-2 gives the full variable domain: DTGVSQNPRHKITKRGQNVTFRCDPISEHNRLYWYRQTLGQGPEFLTYFQNEAQLEKSRLLSDRFSAERPKGSFSTLEIQRTEQGDSAMYLCASTPKVNYGYTFGSGTRLTVV.

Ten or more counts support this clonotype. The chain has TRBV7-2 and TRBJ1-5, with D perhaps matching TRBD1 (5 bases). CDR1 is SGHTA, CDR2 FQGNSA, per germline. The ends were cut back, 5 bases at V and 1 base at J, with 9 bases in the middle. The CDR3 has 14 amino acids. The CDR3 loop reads CASSLWDSNQPQHF. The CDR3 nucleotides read TGTGCCAGCAGCCTGTGGGACAGCAATCAGCCCCAGCATTTT.

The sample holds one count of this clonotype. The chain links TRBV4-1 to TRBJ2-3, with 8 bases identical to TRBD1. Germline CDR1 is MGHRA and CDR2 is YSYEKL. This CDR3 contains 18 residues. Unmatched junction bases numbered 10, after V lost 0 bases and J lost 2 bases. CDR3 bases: TGCGCCAGCAGCCAAGATCCTACAGGGGGTAGGGACACAGATACGCAGTATTTT. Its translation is CASSQDPTGGRDTDTQYF.